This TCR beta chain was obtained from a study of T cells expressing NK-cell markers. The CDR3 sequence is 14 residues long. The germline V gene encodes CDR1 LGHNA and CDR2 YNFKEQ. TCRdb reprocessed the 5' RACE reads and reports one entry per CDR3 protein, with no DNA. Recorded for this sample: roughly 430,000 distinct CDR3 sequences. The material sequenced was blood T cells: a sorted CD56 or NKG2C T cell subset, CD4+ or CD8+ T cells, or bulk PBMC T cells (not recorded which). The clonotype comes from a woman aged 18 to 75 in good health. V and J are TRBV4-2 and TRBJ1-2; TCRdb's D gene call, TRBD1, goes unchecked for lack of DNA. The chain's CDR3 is CASSQAGVDYGYTF.